The 5 T cell receptor beta chains below all came from one sample that was sequenced in a study of blood T cell repertoires in COVID-19. Only in-frame clones appear in the TCRdb table, and some are missing; sequencing was by immunoSEQ multiplex PCR. The sample lists about 360,000 clones, approximately 86% seen once, with 7% to 7.5% in the top ten. Sequencing input: peripheral blood. These receptors originate from a woman aged 55-70 years with COVID-19, enrolled during active disease.

The sample holds one count of this clone. This chain connects TRBV2 to TRBJ2-5, with 9 bases aligning to TRBD2. V was clipped by 3 bases and J by 1 base; unmatched bases: 0. This CDR3 has 14 residues. The germline V gene encodes CDR1 SNHLY and CDR2 FYNNEI. The CDR3 spells CASSDSGGQETQYF. The CDR3 DNA is TGTGCCAGCAGTGATAGCGGGGGCCAAGAGACCCAGTACTTC.

V usage is TRBV21-1 and J usage is TRBJ1-3; the DNA was not used to check the table's D call, TRBD1. TRBV21-1 is labeled a pseudogene. The CDR3 has 19 amino acids. Written as DNA, the CDR3 is TGTGCCAGCAGCAAGGGTACAGGGTACCCGTCGATTTTGGTCGTTCCATTATATTTT. Protein sequence: CASSKGTGYPSILVVPLYF.

V is TRBV6-2 or TRBV6-3 and J is TRBJ1-2, with a possible D match to TRBD1 (5 bases). V was pared by 4 bases and J by 4 bases, with 10 bases between. Germline V CDR1 and CDR2: MNHEY, SVGEGT. The CDR3 has 13 residues. The DNA for the CDR3 is TGTGCCAGCAGTTCGGCAGGGCTCTATGGCTACACCTTC. Translation gives CASSSAGLYGYTF.

This chain joins TRBV6-5 and TRBJ1-4; D may be TRBD1 (6 bases). The CDR3 totals 16 residues. With 2 bases removed from V and 0 bases from J, the gap between germline ends came to 10 bases. Germline CDR1 and CDR2: MNHEY and SVGAGI. The CDR3 loop reads CASSYRGKATNEKLFF. CDR3 coding DNA: TGTGCCAGCAGTTACAGGGGGAAAGCAACTAATGAAAAACTGTTTTTT.

This chain links TRBV30 with TRBJ1-2; D not certain. V was shortened by 0 bases and J by 0 bases, with 8 bases between the two germline ends. This CDR3 has 14 amino acids. The germline CDR1 and CDR2 sequences are GTSNPN and SVGIG (reference sequence). The CDR3 reads CAWSVRQANYGYTF. The CDR3 coding sequence is TGTGCCTGGAGTGTACGTCAGGCTAACTATGGCTACACCTTC.